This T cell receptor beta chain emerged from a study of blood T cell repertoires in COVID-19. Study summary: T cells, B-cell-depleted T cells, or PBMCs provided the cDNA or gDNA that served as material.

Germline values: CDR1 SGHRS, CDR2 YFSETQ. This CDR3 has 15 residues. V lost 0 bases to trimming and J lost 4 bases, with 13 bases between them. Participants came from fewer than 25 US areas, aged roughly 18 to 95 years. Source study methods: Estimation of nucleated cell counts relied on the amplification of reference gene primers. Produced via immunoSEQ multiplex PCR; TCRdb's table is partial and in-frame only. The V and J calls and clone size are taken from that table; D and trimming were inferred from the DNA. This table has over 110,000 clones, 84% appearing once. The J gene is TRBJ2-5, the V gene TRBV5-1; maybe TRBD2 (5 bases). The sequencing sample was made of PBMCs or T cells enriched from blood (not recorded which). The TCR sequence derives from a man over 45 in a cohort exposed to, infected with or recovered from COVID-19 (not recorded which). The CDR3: CASSLALAEVETQYF. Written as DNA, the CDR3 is TGCGCCAGCAGCTTGGCCCTAGCAGAGGTAGAGACCCAGTACTTC.